The 19 T cell receptor beta chains reported below all come from one sample, sequenced in a study of human T cells and chemical hapten exposure. TCRdb reanalysed the RACE reads using MiXCR and keeps one entry per CDR3 protein. The data contain about 360,000 distinct CDR3 sequences, 4% to 5.5% of them singletons. The sample's time point: patch test 1, 2 weeks after DPC sensitization. As for treatment: therapeutic diphenylcyclopropenone sensitization with weekly scalp DPC. The material was whole blood, obtained in connection with sensitization to the hapten diphenylcyclopropenone (DPC). The receptors shown here come from a woman aged 45-60 years with alopecia areata. Some clones in this sample may be carry-over from other donors' samples.

Many counts were recorded for this clonotype. This rearrangement joins TRBV20-1 to TRBJ1-2; D is unresolved. The CDR3 is 11 amino acids. The V end was cut by 5 bases, the J end by 8 bases, with 12 bases between. Germline lookup yields CDR1 DFQATT and CDR2 SNEGSKA (reference sequence). DNA of the CDR3: TGCAGTGCTTTTCGGACGGAAGGCTACACCTTC. Translating it yields CSAFRTEGYTF.

This clonotype was recorded a few times. V is TRBV28 and J is TRBJ2-1, with TRBD1 identical over 10 bases. The CDR3 covers 15 residues. Per the germline V gene, CDR1 is MDHEN and CDR2 is SYDVKM. V trimming: 6 bases; J trimming: 5 bases; junction bases outside the gene matches: 7. The CDR3 DNA follows: TGTGCCAGCAGGCCCGGGACAGGGGCCCACAATGAGCAGTTCTTC. Its protein product is CASRPGTGAHNEQFF. Filled out from reference TRBV28 and TRBJ2-1, the complete variable domain reads DVKVTQSSRYLVKRTGEKVFLECVQDMDHENMFWYRQDPGLGLRLIYFSYDVKMKEKGDIPEGYSVSREKKERFSLILESASTNQTSMYLCASRPGTGAHNEQFFGPGTRLTVL.

Ten or more counts support this clonotype. The J gene is TRBJ2-3, the V gene TRBV29-1, with D maybe TRBD1 (6 bases). The germline gives CDR1 SQVTM, CDR2 ANQGSEA. V shed 8 bases and J shed 0 bases, with 12 bases lying between them. The CDR3 sequence is 13 residues long. The chain's CDR3 is CSFRRGSTDTQYF. The CDR3 DNA sequence: TGCAGCTTCCGCAGGGGCAGCACAGATACGCAGTATTTT.

This clonotype was counted between two and nine times. A read error may be the cause here, since a much bigger clone is one base away. This rearrangement joins TRBV6-5 to TRBJ1-1; no firm D call. This CDR3 is built from 12 residues. Germline CDR1 is MNHEY and CDR2 is SVGAGI. Trimming pared 5 bases from V and 1 base from J, leaving 5 bases between. The CDR3 DNA reads as TGTGCCAGCAGTCAGAGGAACACTGAAGCTTTCTTT. It is translated as CASSQRNTEAFF.

This clonotype was seen repeatedly, ten times or more. The chain joins TRBV28 to TRBJ2-7; D tentatively reads TRBD1 or TRBD2 (6 bases each). Germline CDR1 MDHEN, CDR2 SYDVKM. V lost 6 bases and J lost 1, with 13 bases in between. The CDR3 totals 14 residues. The DNA of the CDR3 is TGTGCCAGCAGCTCGGGGGCCACTTCCTACGAGCAGTACTTC. It specifies CASSSGATSYEQYF.

This clonotype was observed many times. This chain joins TRBV13 and TRBJ1-2, with 8 bases lining up with TRBD1. The CDR3 is 16 residues long. Trimming removed 5 bases from V and 0 bases from J; junction bases left unmatched: 8. CDR1 PRHDT and CDR2 FYEKMQ come from the germline V gene (reference sequence). Written as DNA, the CDR3 is TGTGCCAGCAGCCTTCGGCGGACAGGGTCTAACTATGGCTACACCTTC. Protein product: CASSLRRTGSNYGYTF.

The sample holds a few counts of this clonotype. This chain uses TRBV2 with TRBJ1-5; a possible D gene is TRBD1 (5 bases). Trimming shortened V by 6 bases and J by 5 bases, and 17 bases separated the two germline ends. Germline loops: CDR1 SNHLY, CDR2 FYNNEI. CDR3 length equals 15 residues. This chain's CDR3 is CASSVGAVGDQPQHF. CDR3 in DNA: TGTGCCAGCAGCGTCGGGGCTGTAGGGGATCAGCCCCAGCATTTT.

This chain's CDR3 is CATGGTGGADEKLFF. The CDR3 DNA sequence: TGTGCCACCGGGGGGACAGGGGGCGCGGATGAAAAACTGTTTTTT. The chain is built from TRBV10-3 and TRBJ1-4, with TRBD1 identical over 12 bases. V was clipped by 10 bases and J by 6 bases; unmatched bases: 9. Germline V gene lookup returns CDR1 ENHRY and CDR2 SYGVKD. The CDR3 is 15 amino acids.

The chain joins TRBV27 to TRBJ2-6; D gene uncertain. With 6 bases removed from V and 7 bases from J, the gap between germline ends came to 19 bases. Germline V gives CDR1 MNHEY, CDR2 SMNVEV (reference sequence). This CDR3 is built from 16 residues. The CDR3 nucleotides are TGTGCCAGCAGGGCGGAACAGCCTCTCGGTGCCAACGTCCTGACTTTC. As protein: CASRAEQPLGANVLTF.

This clonotype has a count of ten or more. The chain carries TRBV12-3 or TRBV12-4 and TRBJ1-1; D is unclear. The CDR3 covers 13 residues. Trimming pared 5 bases from V and 3 bases from J, leaving 10 bases between. CDR3 residues: CASSPFSDTEAFF. The CDR3 DNA follows: TGTGCCAGCAGTCCCTTCTCGGACACTGAAGCTTTCTTT.

In this sample, this clonotype turned up many times. The chain employs TRBV7-8 and TRBJ2-1; D uncertain. Germline V gene sequence: CDR1 SGHVS, CDR2 FQNEAQ. This CDR3 has 15 residues. Trimming left V 1 base short and J 0 bases short, with 7 bases between. This CDR3 reads CASSLVSSSYNEQFF. CDR3 nucleotide sequence: TGTGCCAGCAGCTTAGTAAGTAGCTCCTACAATGAGCAGTTCTTC.

Details on this clonotype: A clone one base away is much larger, so this may be a read error. This chain joins TRBV4-2 and TRBJ2-3, with 11 bases matching TRBD2. This CDR3 has 17 amino acids. From germline, CDR1 is LGHNA and CDR2 YNFKEQ. As DNA, the CDR3 is TGTGACAGCAGCCCGCTGGGGGGTAGCGGGGGGGCGGATACGCAGTATTTT. Its translation is CDSSPLGGSGGADTQYF.

This rearrangement joins TRBV7-2 to TRBJ1-1; 12 nucleotides match TRBD1. CDR3 length equals 15 residues. After removal of 5 bases from V and 11 bases from J, the junction contained 12 bases not matched to a gene. Germline V gene sequence: CDR1 SGHTA, CDR2 FQGNSA. The CDR3, as DNA: TGTGCCAGCAGCCGGACCGGGACAGGGGGCGCGGGGGCTTTCTTT. Protein sequence: CASSRTGTGGAGAFF.

This sequence joins TRBV12-3 or TRBV12-4 and TRBJ2-1; D gene uncertain. This CDR3 has 14 residues. The V end lost 6 bases, the J end lost 0 bases, and 9 bases lay between the germline ends. For the CDR3, the DNA is TGTGCCAGCAGCCCGTTTAGCTCCTACAATGAGCAGTTCTTC. As protein: CASSPFSSYNEQFF.

This clonotype was detected ten times or more. The chain links TRBV6-1 to TRBJ2-3; D is uncertain. This CDR3 comprises 14 residues. V gave up 3 bases and J gave up 2 bases, with 9 bases separating them. Germline CDR1 reads MNHNS; CDR2 reads SASEGT. The CDR3 loop is CASSDLTITDTQYF. In nucleotides, the CDR3 is TGTGCCAGCAGTGACCTCACTATCACAGATACGCAGTATTTT.

This clonotype has more than one count but fewer than ten. This chain uses TRBV29-1 with TRBJ2-6; D is unclear. Germline-derived CDR1 and CDR2 are SQVTM and ANQGSEA. Trimming left V 3 bases short and J 1 base short, with 7 bases between. The CDR3 runs to 14 residues. The CDR3 coding sequence is TGCAGCGTTGAGGCTAGTTCTGGGGCCAACGTCCTGACTTTC. Protein product: CSVEASSGANVLTF.

This clonotype was detected ten times or more. The chain has TRBV28 and TRBJ2-5; D remains unclear. Germline V lookup: CDR1 MDHEN, CDR2 SYDVKM. The CDR3 has 11 amino acids. V was pared by 7 bases and J by 1 base, with 4 bases between. The CDR3 nucleotides read TGTGCCAGCAAAGGCCAAGAGACCCAGTACTTC. Its protein is CASKGQETQYF.

This clonotype was counted only a few times. The chain couples TRBV28 to TRBJ2-1, with unresolved D. The CDR3 is 15 amino acids. Germline V gene data show CDR1 as MDHEN and CDR2 as SYDVKM. V was trimmed by 1 base and J by 9 bases, leaving 16 bases between them. The CDR3 protein is CASSLSWLRQSEQFF. The CDR3 nucleotides read TGTGCCAGCAGTTTATCCTGGCTACGGCAGAGTGAGCAGTTCTTC. The full variable domain, completed using reference TRBV28 and TRBJ2-1, is DVKVTQSSRYLVKRTGEKVFLECVQDMDHENMFWYRQDPGLGLRLIYFSYDVKMKEKGDIPEGYSVSREKKERFSLILESASTNQTSMYLCASSLSWLRQSEQFFGPGTRLTVL.

This clonotype was seen a handful of times. V is TRBV5-1 and J is TRBJ2-3; maybe TRBD1 (5 bases). Deletions cut 7 bases from V and 0 bases from J, with 15 bases between. The CDR3 length is 15 residues. Per the germline V gene, CDR1 is SGHRS and CDR2 is YFSETQ. The CDR3 bases are TGCGCCAGCGTATCTCAGGGCTCTAGCACAGATACGCAGTATTTT. This codes for CASVSQGSSTDTQYF.